This record looks at one T cell receptor beta chain sequence and its context. In the authors' methods: Nucleated cell counts were estimated from reference gene primer amplification. Using immunoSEQ multiplex PCR, the repertoire was profiled, and TCRdb retains in-frame clones only, with some absent. That table is the source of V, J and clone size, and D and trimming were worked out from the DNA. The sample lists tens of thousands of clones; 89% were seen once. This sample is part of a study of blood T cell repertoires in COVID-19. The overall study: From the United States, Italy and Spain came samples of acute and convalescent COVID-19. T cells, B-cell-depleted T cells, or PBMCs provided the cDNA or gDNA that served as material.

Trimming cost V 7 bases and J 1 base; bases outside gene matches: 11. CDR3 length equals 16 residues. Germline values: CDR1 SGDLS, CDR2 YYNGEE. This chain uses TRBV9 with TRBJ2-5; 9 bases agree with TRBD2. The sequencing input was peripheral blood. The TCR comes from an older man with active or convalescent COVID-19. CDR3 loop: CASAGRKRGVQETQYF. The CDR3 DNA follows: TGTGCCAGCGCCGGGCGGAAGCGGGGGGTCCAAGAGACCCAGTACTTC.